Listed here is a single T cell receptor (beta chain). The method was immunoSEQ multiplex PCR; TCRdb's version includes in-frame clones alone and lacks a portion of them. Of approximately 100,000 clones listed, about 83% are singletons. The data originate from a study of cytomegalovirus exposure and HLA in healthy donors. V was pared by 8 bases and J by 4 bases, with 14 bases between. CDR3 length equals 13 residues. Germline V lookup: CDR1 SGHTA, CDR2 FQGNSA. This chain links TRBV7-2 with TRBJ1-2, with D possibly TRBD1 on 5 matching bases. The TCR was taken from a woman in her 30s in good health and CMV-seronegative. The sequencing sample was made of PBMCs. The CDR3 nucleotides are TGTGCCAGCGGACAAGCCCCTCTCTATGGCTACACCTTC. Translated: CASGQAPLYGYTF.